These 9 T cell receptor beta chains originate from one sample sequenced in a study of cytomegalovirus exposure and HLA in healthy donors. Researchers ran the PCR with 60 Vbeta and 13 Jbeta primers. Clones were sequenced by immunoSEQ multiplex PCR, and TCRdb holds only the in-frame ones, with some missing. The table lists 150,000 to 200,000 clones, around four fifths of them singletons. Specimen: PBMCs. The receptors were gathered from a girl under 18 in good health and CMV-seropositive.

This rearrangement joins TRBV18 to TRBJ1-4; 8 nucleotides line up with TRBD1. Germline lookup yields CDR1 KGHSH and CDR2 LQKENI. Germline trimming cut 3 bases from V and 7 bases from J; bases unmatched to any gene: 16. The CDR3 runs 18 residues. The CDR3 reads CASSPLPLQGAHREKLFF. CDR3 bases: TGTGCCAGCTCACCCTTGCCACTCCAGGGGGCGCATCGTGAAAAACTGTTTTTT.

Here the CDR3 reads CASSPGQGINEKLFF. Written as DNA, the CDR3 is TGTGCCAGCTCCCCCGGTCAGGGGATAAATGAAAAACTGTTTTTT. The genes are TRBV18 and TRBJ1-4; a weak D match, TRBD1 (6 bases). The CDR3 is 15 residues long. Germline CDR1 and CDR2: KGHSH and LQKENI. V shed 6 bases and J shed 5 bases, with 16 bases lying between them.

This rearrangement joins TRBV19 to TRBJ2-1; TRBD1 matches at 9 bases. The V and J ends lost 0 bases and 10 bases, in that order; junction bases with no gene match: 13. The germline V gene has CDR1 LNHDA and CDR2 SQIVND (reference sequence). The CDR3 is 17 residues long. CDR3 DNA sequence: TGTGCCAGTAGTATAGATCGCGGGACAGGGAACCCCAAGGAGCAGTTCTTC. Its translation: CASSIDRGTGNPKEQFF. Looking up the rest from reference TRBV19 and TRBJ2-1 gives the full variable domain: DGGITQSPKYLFRKEGQNVTLSCEQNLNHDAMYWYRQDPGQGLRLIYYSQIVNDFQKGDIAEGYSVSREKKESFPLTVTSAQKNPTAFYLCASSIDRGTGNPKEQFFGPGTRLTVL.

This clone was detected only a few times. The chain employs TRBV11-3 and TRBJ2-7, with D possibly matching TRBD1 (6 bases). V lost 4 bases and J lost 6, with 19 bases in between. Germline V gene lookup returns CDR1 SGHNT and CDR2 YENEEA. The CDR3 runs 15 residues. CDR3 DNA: TGTGCCAGCAGCTCCGGGCAGGGGTATCTTAGCGAGCAGTACTTC. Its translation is CASSSGQGYLSEQYF.

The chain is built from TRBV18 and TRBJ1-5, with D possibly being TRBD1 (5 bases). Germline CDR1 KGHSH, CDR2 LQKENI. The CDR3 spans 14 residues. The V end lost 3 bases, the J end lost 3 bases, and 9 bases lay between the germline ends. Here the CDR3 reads CASSPSTDNQPQHF. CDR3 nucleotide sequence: TGTGCCAGCTCACCCTCGACAGACAATCAGCCCCAGCATTTT.

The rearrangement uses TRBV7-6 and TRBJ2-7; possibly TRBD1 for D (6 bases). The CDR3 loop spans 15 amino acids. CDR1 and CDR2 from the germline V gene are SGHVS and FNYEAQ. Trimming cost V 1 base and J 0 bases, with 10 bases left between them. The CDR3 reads CASSLVPGVSYEQYF. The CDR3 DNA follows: TGTGCCAGCAGCTTAGTGCCAGGGGTCTCCTACGAGCAGTACTTC.

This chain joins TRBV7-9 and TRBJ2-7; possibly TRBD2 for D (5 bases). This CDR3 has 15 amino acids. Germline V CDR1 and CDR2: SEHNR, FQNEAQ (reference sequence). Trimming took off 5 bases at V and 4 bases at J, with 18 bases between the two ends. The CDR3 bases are TGTGCCAGCAGCATCGCGTGGACGGAGGCATACGAGCAGTACTTC. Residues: CASSIAWTEAYEQYF.

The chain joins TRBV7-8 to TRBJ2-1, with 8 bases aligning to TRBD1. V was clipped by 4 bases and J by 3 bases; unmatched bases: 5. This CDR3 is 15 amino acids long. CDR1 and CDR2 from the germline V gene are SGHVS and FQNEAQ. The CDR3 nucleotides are TGTGCCAGCAGCTCGGACAGGGTCAACTACAATGAGCAGTTCTTC. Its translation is CASSSDRVNYNEQFF.

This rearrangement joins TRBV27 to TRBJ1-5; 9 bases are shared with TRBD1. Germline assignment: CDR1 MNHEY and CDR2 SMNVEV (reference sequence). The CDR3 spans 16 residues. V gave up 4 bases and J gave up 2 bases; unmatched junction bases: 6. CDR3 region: CASSSTGGGRNQPQHF. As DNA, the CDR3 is TGTGCCAGCAGTTCGACAGGGGGAGGGCGCAATCAGCCCCAGCATTTT.